These 8 T cell receptor beta chains came from one sample sequenced in a study of blood T cell repertoires in COVID-19. Generated by immunoSEQ multiplex PCR, the TCRdb table keeps only in-frame clones and is missing some. The sample lists under 350,000 clones, about nine tenths occurring once. Sample: peripheral blood. The receptors were sampled from a man aged 45-65 years with acute or convalescent COVID-19.

This clone was seen a few times. This chain links TRBV7-8 with TRBJ2-4; weak D call: TRBD1 (7 bases). Germline CDR1 SGHVS, CDR2 FQNEAQ. This CDR3 is built from 15 residues. The V end lost 5 bases, the J end lost 8 bases, and 19 bases lay between the germline ends. The CDR3 nucleotides are TGTGCCAGCAGCCAGGGCAGGGGGGCAAGGGACATTCAGTACTTC. Residues: CASSQGRGARDIQYF. Combining the CDR3 with reference TRBV7-8 and TRBJ2-4 gives the whole variable domain GAGVSQSPRYKVAKRGQDVALRCDPISGHVSLFWYQQALGQGPEFLTYFQNEAQLDKSGLPSDRFFAERPEGSVSTLKIQRTQQEDSAVYLCASSQGRGARDIQYFGAGTRLSVL.

The chain carries TRBV9 and TRBJ1-5; no clear D gene. The CDR3 length is 15 residues. V shed 0 bases and J shed 4 bases, with 11 bases lying between them. The germline V gene encodes CDR1 SGDLS and CDR2 YYNGEE. CDR3 DNA: TGTGCCAGCAGCGTAGCCGGGAATGCGAATCAGCCCCAGCATTTT. Amino acid sequence: CASSVAGNANQPQHF.

The V gene is TRBV18, the J gene TRBJ2-1, with a possible D match to TRBD2 (6 bases). CDR3 length: 17 residues. Germline V gene sequence: CDR1 KGHSH, CDR2 LQKENI. Between the trimmed V and J ends, which lost 0 bases and 0 bases, there was a span of 12 bases. The CDR3 loop reads CASSPPGLLSSYNEQFF. The CDR3 DNA follows: TGTGCCAGCTCACCACCGGGACTCCTTAGCTCCTACAATGAGCAGTTCTTC.

The chain combines TRBV9 with TRBJ2-3; 9 bases fit TRBD2. CDR1 and CDR2 (germline): SGDLS, YYNGEE. Trimming cost V 4 bases and J 0 bases; bases outside gene matches: 6. This CDR3 region has 16 residues. The CDR3 is CASSTTGTSSTDTQYF. The CDR3 DNA reads TGTGCCAGCAGCACAACCGGGACTAGCAGCACAGATACGCAGTATTTT.

The chain employs TRBV2 and TRBJ2-7; D is ambiguous. CDR3 size: 12 residues. Per germline, CDR1 SNHLY and CDR2 FYNNEI. V was cut by 6 bases and J by 4 bases, with 10 bases left in between. The CDR3: CASSLASYEQYF. CDR3 nucleotides: TGTGCCAGCAGCCTCGCGTCATACGAGCAGTACTTC.

V gene TRBV5-4 combines with J gene TRBJ1-1; D perhaps matches TRBD1 (6 bases). V gave up 0 bases and J gave up 3 bases, with 12 bases separating them. This CDR3 is built from 15 residues. Germline V gene data show CDR1 as SGHNT and CDR2 as YYREEE (reference sequence). The CDR3 nucleotides read TGTGCCAGCAGCTTGGTGGGACATAAGGACACTGAAGCTTTCTTT. It translates to CASSLVGHKDTEAFF.

CDR3 sequence: CASAGGLQETQYF. CDR3 DNA sequence: TGTGCCAGTGCGGGGGGGCTGCAAGAGACCCAGTACTTC. V usage is TRBV11-2 and J usage is TRBJ2-5; 9 nucleotides agree with TRBD2. Trimming at V came to 9 bases and at J to 2 bases, leaving 4 bases not matched to a gene. CDR3 length: 13 residues. Germline CDR1 SGHAT, CDR2 FQNNGV.

The rearrangement joins TRBV2 to TRBJ1-5, with TRBD1 matching over 8 bases. Germline V CDR1 and CDR2: SNHLY, FYNNEI. The CDR3 sequence is 15 residues long. Trimming removed 5 bases from V and 2 bases from J; junction bases left unmatched: 5. The chain's CDR3 is CASSPDRGGNQPQHF. In DNA, the CDR3 is TGTGCCAGCAGTCCTGACAGGGGTGGCAATCAGCCCCAGCATTTT. Supplemented by reference TRBV2 and TRBJ1-5, the full variable domain reads EPEVTQTPSHQVTQMGQEVILRCVPISNHLYFYWYRQILGQKVEFLVSFYNNEISEKSEIFDDQFSVERPDGSNFTLKIRSTKLEDSAMYFCASSPDRGGNQPQHFGDGTRLSIL.